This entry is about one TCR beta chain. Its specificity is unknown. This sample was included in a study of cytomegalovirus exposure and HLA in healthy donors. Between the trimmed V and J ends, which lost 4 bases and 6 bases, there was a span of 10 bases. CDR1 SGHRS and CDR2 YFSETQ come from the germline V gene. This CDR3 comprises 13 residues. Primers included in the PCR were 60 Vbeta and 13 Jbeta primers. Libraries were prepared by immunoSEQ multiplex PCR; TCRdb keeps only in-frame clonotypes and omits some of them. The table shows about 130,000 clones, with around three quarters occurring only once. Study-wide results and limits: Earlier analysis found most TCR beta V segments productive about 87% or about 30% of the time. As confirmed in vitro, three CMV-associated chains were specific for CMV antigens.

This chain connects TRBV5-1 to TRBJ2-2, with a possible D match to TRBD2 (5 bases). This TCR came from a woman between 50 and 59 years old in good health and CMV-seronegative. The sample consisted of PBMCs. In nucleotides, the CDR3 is TGCGCCAGCAGCATGCGAGGGTCCGGGGAGCTGTTTTTT. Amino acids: CASSMRGSGELFF.